This T cell receptor (beta chain) is drawn from a study of T cells expressing NK-cell markers. Across the whole study: The TCR beta repertoires were obtained from sorted CD3+CD56+NKG2C+, CD3+CD56+NKG2C- and CD3+CD56-NKG2C+ T cells.

Comments on this clonotype: Its specificity is not known.

What made the TCR beta cDNA was 5'RACE template switching with UMIs. TCRdb re-called the 5' RACE reads; one entry per CDR3 protein, DNA not given. This table holds almost 450,000 distinct CDR3 sequences. Findings and limits, study-wide: In several donors, dominant clonotypes made up roughly 28.3-65% of CD3+CD56-NKG2C+ cells.

The CDR3 runs to 17 residues. Germline CDR1 is GTSNPN and CDR2 is SVGIG (reference sequence). The receptor was derived from a woman aged 18 to 75 in good health. Sequencing was carried out using blood T cells: a sorted CD56 or NKG2C T cell subset, CD4+ or CD8+ T cells, or bulk PBMC T cells (not recorded which). The rearrangement joins TRBV30 to TRBJ2-6; TCRdb proposes TRBD1, but this gene call is untestable without DNA. CDR3 sequence reads: CAWSRETGLAGANVLTF.